This paragraph reports one T cell receptor (beta chain). The data belong to a study of cytomegalovirus exposure and HLA in healthy donors. PCR involved 60 Vbeta and 13 Jbeta primers. TCRdb's table, derived via immunoSEQ multiplex PCR, lists solely in-frame clones and lacks some. The sample has around 130,000 clones; 70% to 75% are singletons. The receptor comes from a woman aged 40 to 55 in good health and CMV-seropositive. The sample was PBMCs.

The DNA of the CDR3 is TGTGCCAGCAGCCCTCGTACTAGCACAGATACGCAGTATTTT. This translates into CASSPRTSTDTQYF. The rearrangement uses TRBV11-2 and TRBJ2-3; D gene uncertain. Germline CDR1 and CDR2: SGHAT and FQNNGV. This CDR3 spans 14 amino acids. V lost 5 bases and J 0 bases, leaving 9 bases between the germline ends.